The 9 T cell receptor beta chains below were found in one sample sequenced in a study of blood T cell repertoires in COVID-19. The protocol was immunoSEQ multiplex PCR, while the TCRdb copy is restricted to in-frame clones and leaves out a portion. The sample carries under 400,000 clones, around 90% recorded once. The specimen sequenced was peripheral blood. All receptors derive from a young man with active or convalescent COVID-19.

The chain employs TRBV19 and TRBJ2-5; TRBD2 agrees at 10 bases. The CDR3 spans 15 residues. J was trimmed by 5 bases and V by 1 base; bases with no gene match: 4. The germline V gene has CDR1 LNHDA and CDR2 SQIVND (reference sequence). The CDR3 DNA reads as TGTGCCAGTAGTATAGGCCTAGCGGGAGCTGAGACCCAGTACTTC. Its translation is CASSIGLAGAETQYF.

V gene TRBV6-2 or TRBV6-3 combines with J gene TRBJ1-2; 7 positions match TRBD1. Trimming took 5 bases from V and 4 from J; bases not matched to a gene: 7. Germline values: CDR1 MNHEY, CDR2 SVGEGT. CDR3 length: 14 residues. CDR3 DNA: TGTGCCAGCAGTGACCCCGGGACAGTCTATGGCTACACCTTC. It yields the protein CASSDPGTVYGYTF.

The rearrangement uses TRBV7-3 and TRBJ1-2; TRBD1 agrees at 7 bases. CDR1 is SGHTA, CDR2 FQGTGA, per germline. V was pared by 4 bases and J by 4 bases, with 9 bases of the junction left unmatched. The CDR3 has 15 amino acids. The CDR3 spells CASSSTPRDSYGYTF. As DNA, the CDR3 is TGTGCCAGCAGCTCAACCCCCCGGGACAGCTATGGCTACACCTTC.

The rearrangement links TRBV9 to TRBJ2-1, with 7 nucleotides matching TRBD2. This CDR3 has 15 residues. Germline-derived CDR1 and CDR2 are SGDLS and YYNGEE. V lost 7 bases, J lost 2 bases, and 9 bases stayed unmatched. The CDR3 here is CASGEGPGTYNEQFF. The CDR3 bases are TGTGCCAGCGGGGAGGGGCCAGGCACCTACAATGAGCAGTTCTTC.

This chain links TRBV5-8 with TRBJ2-7; D is perhaps TRBD1 (6 bases). Trimming removed 4 bases at V and 3 bases at J, with 11 bases between. CDR1 and CDR2 from the germline V gene are SGHTS and YDEGEE. This CDR3 is built from 13 residues. The CDR3 spells CASSRGQHYEQYF. The CDR3 bases are TGTGCCAGCAGCCGAGGACAGCACTACGAGCAGTACTTC.

The count of this clone is one. This sequence joins TRBV23-1 and TRBJ1-1; no reliable D call. TRBV23-1 is flagged as an ORF with uncertain function. CDR3 length: 15 residues. Trimming took off 0 bases at V and 8 bases at J, with 16 bases between the two ends. CDR3 in amino acids: CASSQSSGCYREAFF. The CDR3 DNA follows: TGCGCCAGCAGTCAATCGTCGGGGTGCTACCGAGAAGCTTTCTTT.

The rearrangement joins TRBV15 to TRBJ2-7; a possible D gene is TRBD2 (5 bases). Deletions cut 1 base from V and 1 base from J, with 11 bases between. Germline V gives CDR1 LNHNV, CDR2 YYDKDF (reference sequence). The CDR3 contains 15 residues. CDR3 DNA: TGTGCCACCAGCAGAGTGAGGGTGATGTCCTACGAGCAGTACTTC. Protein: CATSRVRVMSYEQYF. Variable domain in full (rest from reference TRBV15 and TRBJ2-7): DAMVIQNPRYQVTQFGKPVTLSCSQTLNHNVMYWYQQKSSQAPKLLFHYYDKDFNNEADTPDNFQSRRPNTSFCFLDIRSPGLGDTAMYLCATSRVRVMSYEQYFGPGTRLTVT.

This chain links TRBV9 with TRBJ2-7; TRBD2 might be the D (6 bases). Germline V CDR1 and CDR2: SGDLS, YYNGEE. Trimming cost V 0 bases and J 4 bases, with 14 bases left between them. This CDR3 is 15 amino acids long. CDR3 residues: CASSVGPAGSYEQYF. DNA of the CDR3: TGTGCCAGCAGCGTAGGTCCAGCGGGTTCTTACGAGCAGTACTTC.

This rearrangement joins TRBV19 to TRBJ2-1, with a weak D call TRBD2 (6 bases). The CDR3 has 15 amino acids. Trimming cost V 10 bases and J 4 bases, with 20 bases left between them. CDR1 is LNHDA, CDR2 SQIVND, per germline (reference sequence). Here the CDR3 reads CATTPRGRSYNEQFF. The CDR3 nucleotides read TGTGCCACCACTCCCCGGGGGAGATCGTACAATGAGCAGTTCTTC.